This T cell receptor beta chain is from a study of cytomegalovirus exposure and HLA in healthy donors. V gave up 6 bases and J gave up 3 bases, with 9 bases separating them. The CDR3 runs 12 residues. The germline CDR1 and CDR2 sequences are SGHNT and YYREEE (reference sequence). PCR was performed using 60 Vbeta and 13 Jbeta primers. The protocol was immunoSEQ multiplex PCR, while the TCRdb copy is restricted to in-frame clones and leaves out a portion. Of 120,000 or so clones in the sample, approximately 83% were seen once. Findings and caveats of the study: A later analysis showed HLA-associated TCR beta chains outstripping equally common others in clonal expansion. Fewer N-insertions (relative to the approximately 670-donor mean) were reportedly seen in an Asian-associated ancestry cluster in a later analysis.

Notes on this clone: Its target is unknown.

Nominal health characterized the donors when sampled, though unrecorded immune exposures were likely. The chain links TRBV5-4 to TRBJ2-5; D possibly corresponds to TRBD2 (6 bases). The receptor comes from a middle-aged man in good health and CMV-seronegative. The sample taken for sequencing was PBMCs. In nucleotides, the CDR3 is TGTGCCAGCAAGGAGGGGAAAGAGACCCAGTACTTC. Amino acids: CASKEGKETQYF.